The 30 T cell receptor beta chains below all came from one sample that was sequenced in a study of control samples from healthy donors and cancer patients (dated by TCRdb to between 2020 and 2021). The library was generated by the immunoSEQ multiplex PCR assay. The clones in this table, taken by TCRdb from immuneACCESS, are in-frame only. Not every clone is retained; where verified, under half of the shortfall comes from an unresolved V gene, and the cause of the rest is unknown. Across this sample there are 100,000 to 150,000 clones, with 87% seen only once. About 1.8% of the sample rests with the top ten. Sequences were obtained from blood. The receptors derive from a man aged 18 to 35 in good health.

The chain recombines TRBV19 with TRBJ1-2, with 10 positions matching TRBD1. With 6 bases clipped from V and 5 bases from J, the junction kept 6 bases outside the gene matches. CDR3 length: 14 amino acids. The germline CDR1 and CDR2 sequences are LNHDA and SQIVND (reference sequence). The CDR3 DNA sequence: TGTGCCAGTAGGAGGGACAGGGGAGGATATGGCTACACCTTC. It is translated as CASRRDRGGYGYTF.

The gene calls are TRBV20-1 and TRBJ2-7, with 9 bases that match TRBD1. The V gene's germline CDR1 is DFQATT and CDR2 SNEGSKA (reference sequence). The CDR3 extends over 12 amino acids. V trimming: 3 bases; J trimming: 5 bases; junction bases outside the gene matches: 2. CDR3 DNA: TGCAGTGCTAGTACAGGGGGCGACGAGCAGTACTTC. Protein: CSASTGGDEQYF.

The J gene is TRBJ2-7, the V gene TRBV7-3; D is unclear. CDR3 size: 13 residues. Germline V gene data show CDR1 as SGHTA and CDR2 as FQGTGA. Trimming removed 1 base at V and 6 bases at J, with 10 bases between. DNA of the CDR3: TGTGCCAGCAGCTTAAATACGGGCGGCGAGCAGTACTTC. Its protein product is CASSLNTGGEQYF.

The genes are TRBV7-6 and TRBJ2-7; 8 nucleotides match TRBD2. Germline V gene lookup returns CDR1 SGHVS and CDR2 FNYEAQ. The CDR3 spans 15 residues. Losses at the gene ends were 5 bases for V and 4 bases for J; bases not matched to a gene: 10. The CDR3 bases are TGTGCCAGCAGCCCGCGAGGAGCGGGAGCGTACGAGCAGTACTTC. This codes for CASSPRGAGAYEQYF.

The CDR3 here is CASSWDPSNSPLHF. The CDR3 DNA is TGTGCCAGCAGCTGGGACCCGTCTAATTCACCCCTCCACTTT. The rearrangement joins TRBV6-5 to TRBJ1-6, with D perhaps matching TRBD1 (5 bases). The V end was cut by 6 bases, the J end by 6 bases, with 12 bases between. Germline V CDR1 and CDR2: MNHEY, SVGAGI. This CDR3 spans 14 amino acids.

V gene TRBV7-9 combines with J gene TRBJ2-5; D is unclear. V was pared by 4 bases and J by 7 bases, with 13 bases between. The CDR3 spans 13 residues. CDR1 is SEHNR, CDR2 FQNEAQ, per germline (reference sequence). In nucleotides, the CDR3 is TGTGCCAGCAGCTCCAGCCCCGTGGGGACCCAGTACTTC. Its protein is CASSSSPVGTQYF.

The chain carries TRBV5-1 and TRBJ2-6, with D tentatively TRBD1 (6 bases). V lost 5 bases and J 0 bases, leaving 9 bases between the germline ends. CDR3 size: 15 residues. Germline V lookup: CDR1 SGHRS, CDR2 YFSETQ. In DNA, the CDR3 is TGCGCCAGCAGGGACAGCTCCTCTGGGGCCAACGTCCTGACTTTC. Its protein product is CASRDSSSGANVLTF.

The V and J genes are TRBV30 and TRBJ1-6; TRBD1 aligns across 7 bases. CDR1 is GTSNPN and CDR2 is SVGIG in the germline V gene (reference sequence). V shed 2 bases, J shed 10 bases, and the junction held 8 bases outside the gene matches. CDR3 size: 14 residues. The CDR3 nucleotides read TGTGCCTGGAGTCCTAACAGGGGTCGCTCACCCCTCCACTTT. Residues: CAWSPNRGRSPLHF.

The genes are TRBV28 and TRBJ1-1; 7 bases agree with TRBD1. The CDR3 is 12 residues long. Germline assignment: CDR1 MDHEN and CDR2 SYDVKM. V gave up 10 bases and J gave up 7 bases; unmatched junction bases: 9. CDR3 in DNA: TGTGCCACTAGAGGAGGGGGCGGTGAAGCTTTCTTT. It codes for CATRGGGGEAFF.

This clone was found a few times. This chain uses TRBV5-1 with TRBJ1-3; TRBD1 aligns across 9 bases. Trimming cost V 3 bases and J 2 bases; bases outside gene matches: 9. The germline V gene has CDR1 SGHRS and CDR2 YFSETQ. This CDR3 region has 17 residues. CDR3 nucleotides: TGCGCCAGCAGCTGGGGGACAGGGCGATCGGCTGGAAACACCATATATTTT. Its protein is CASSWGTGRSAGNTIYF.

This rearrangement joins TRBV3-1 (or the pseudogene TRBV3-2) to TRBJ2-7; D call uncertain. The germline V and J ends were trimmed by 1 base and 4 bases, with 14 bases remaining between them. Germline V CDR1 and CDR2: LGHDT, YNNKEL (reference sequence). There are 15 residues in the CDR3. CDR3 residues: CASSQGVGSVYEQYF. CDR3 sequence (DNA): TGTGCCAGCAGCCAAGGGGTAGGGTCCGTGTACGAGCAGTACTTC.

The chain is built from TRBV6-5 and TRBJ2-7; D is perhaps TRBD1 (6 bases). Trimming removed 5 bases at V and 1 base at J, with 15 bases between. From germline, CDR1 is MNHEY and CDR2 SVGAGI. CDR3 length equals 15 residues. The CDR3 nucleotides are TGTGCCAGCAGTACCGGGACATTAGGTTCCTACGAGCAGTACTTC. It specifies CASSTGTLGSYEQYF.

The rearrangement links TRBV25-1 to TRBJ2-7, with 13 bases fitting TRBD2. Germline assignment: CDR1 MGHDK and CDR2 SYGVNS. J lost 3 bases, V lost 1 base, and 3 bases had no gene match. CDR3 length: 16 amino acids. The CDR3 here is CASSESGTSGNYEQYF. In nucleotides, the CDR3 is TGTGCCAGCAGTGAATCCGGGACTAGCGGGAACTACGAGCAGTACTTC.

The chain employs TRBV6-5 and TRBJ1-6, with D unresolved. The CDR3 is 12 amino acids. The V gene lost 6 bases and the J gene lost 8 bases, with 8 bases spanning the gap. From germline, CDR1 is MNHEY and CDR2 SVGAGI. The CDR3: CASSTTDSPLHF. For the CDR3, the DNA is TGTGCCAGCAGCACTACAGATTCACCCCTCCACTTT.

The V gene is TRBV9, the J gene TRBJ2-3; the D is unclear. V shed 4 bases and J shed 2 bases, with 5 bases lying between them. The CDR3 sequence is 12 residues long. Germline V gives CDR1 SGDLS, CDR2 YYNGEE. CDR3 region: CASSLTTDTQYF. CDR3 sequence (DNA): TGTGCCAGCAGCCTCACCACAGATACGCAGTATTTT.

The CDR3 protein is CASRDGQGETYDNEQFF. The CDR3 bases are TGTGCCAGCAGAGATGGACAGGGAGAAACATACGACAATGAGCAGTTCTTC. The rearrangement uses TRBV5-8 and TRBJ2-1; 8 nucleotides line up with TRBD1. The CDR3 runs to 17 residues. The V gene's germline CDR1 is SGHTS and CDR2 YDEGEE. With V trimmed by 5 bases and J by 5 bases, 15 bases remained unmatched.

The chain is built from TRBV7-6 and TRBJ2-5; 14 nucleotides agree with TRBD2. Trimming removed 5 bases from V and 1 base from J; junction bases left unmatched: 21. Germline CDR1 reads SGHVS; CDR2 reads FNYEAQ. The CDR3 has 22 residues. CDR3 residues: CASSPLGGLAGGTRLGQETQYF. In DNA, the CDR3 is TGTGCCAGCAGCCCATTAGGAGGACTAGCGGGAGGAACTAGGCTAGGCCAAGAGACCCAGTACTTC.

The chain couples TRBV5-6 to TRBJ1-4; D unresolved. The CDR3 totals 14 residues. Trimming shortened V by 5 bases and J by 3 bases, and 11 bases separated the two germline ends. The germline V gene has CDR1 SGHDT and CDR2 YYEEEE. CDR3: CASSARRSNEKLFF. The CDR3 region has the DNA TGTGCCAGCAGTGCCAGACGGTCTAATGAAAAACTGTTTTTT.

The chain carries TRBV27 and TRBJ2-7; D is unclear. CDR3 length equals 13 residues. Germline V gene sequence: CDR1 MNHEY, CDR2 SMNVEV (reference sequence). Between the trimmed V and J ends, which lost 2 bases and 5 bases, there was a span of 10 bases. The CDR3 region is CASSLVQAHEQYF. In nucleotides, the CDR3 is TGTGCCAGCAGTTTAGTCCAGGCCCACGAGCAGTACTTC.

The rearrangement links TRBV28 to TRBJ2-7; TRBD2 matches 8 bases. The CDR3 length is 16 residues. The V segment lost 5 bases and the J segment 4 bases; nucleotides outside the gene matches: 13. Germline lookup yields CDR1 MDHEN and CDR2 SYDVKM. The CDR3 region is CASSPPLTSVGYEQYF. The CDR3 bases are TGTGCCAGCAGTCCTCCCTTGACTAGCGTTGGGTACGAGCAGTACTTC.

The CDR3 DNA is TGTGCCAGCAGTTTATCCGGCAGCACAGATACGCAGTATTTT. Its protein product is CASSLSGSTDTQYF. This chain links TRBV28 with TRBJ2-3; D gene ambiguous. This CDR3 region has 14 residues. CDR1 and CDR2 (germline): MDHEN, SYDVKM. Trimming pared 1 base from V and 0 bases from J, leaving 5 bases between.

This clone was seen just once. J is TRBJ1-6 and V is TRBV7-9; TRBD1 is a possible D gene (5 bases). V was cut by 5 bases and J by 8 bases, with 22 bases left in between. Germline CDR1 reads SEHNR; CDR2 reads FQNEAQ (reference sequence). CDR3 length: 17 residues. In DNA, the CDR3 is TGTGCCAGCAGCCGCGTATCCGGGACCTTAGACGATTCACCCCTCCACTTT. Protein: CASSRVSGTLDDSPLHF.

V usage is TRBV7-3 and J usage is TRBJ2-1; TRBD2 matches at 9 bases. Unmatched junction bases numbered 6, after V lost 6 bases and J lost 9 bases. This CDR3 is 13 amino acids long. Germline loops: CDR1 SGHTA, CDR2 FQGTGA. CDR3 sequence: CASRIAGAREQFF. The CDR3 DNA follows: TGTGCCAGCAGGATAGCGGGAGCACGTGAGCAGTTCTTC.

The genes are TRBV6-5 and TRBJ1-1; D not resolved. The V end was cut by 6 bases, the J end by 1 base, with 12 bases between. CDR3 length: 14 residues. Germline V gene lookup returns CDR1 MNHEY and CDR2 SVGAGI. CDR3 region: CASRGGPGNTEAFF. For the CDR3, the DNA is TGTGCCAGCAGGGGCGGTCCCGGGAACACTGAAGCTTTCTTT.

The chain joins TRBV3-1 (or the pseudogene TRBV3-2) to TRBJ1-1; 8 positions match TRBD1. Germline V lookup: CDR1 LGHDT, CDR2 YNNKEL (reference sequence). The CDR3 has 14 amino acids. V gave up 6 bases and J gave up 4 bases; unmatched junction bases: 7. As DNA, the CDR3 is TGTGCCAGCAGTTCCAGGGGGCTAAGCACTGAAGCTTTCTTT. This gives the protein CASSSRGLSTEAFF.

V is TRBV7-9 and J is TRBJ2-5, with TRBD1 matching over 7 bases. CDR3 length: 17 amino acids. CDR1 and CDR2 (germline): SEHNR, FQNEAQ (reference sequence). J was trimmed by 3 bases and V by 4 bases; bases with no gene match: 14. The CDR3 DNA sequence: TGTGCCAGCAGCTCGATAGCTGATGCAGGGGGTGAAGAGACCCAGTACTTC. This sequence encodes CASSSIADAGGEETQYF.

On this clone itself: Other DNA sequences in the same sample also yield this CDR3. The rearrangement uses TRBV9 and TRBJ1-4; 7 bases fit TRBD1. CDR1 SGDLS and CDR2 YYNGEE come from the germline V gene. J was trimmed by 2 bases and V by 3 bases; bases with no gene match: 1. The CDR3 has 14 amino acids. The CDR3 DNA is TGTGCCAGCAGCGCACAGGGGACTAATGAAAAACTGTTTTTT. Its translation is CASSAQGTNEKLFF.

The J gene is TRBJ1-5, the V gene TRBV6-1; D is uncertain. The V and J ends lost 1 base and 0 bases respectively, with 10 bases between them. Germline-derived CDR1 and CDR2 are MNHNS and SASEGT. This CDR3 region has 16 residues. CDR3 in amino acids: CASSEDNSYSNQPQHF. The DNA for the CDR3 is TGTGCCAGCAGTGAAGATAACAGCTATAGCAATCAGCCCCAGCATTTT.

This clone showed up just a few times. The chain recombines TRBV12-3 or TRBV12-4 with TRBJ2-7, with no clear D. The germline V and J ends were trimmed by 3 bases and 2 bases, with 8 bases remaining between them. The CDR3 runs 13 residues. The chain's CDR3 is CASSFRKTYEQYF. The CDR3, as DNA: TGTGCCAGCAGTTTCCGTAAGACCTACGAGCAGTACTTC.

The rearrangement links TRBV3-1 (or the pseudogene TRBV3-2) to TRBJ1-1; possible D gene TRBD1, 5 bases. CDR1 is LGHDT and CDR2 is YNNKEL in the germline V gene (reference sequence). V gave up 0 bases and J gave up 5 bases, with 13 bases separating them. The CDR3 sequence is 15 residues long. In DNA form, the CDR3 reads TGTGCCAGCAGCCAAGATCGTCGGGGGAATACTGAAGCTTTCTTT. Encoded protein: CASSQDRRGNTEAFF.